One and the same sample provided the 9 T cell receptor beta chains below, sequenced in a study of post-analysis software for immune sequencing data. Overall study findings and caveats: There were five or six TRBV segments more frequent in patients than controls, and TRBV5-6, TRBV5-1 and TRBV20-1 were among them.

The TCR beta cDNA libraries contained unique molecular identifiers. In TCRdb, the PCR reads were re-called with MiXCR into one record per CDR3 protein. The top ten hold roughly 0.54% of the sample, which has about 760,000 distinct CDR3 sequences, 25% to 30% seen once. The antigens these receptors bind are not known. The sequenced sample consisted of blood. All receptors derive from a girl between 10 and 17 years old with multiple sclerosis.

The rearrangement links TRBV10-3 to TRBJ2-3, with D unclear. This CDR3 region has 12 residues. Per germline, CDR1 ENHRY and CDR2 SYGVKD. The V end was cut by 3 bases, the J end by 5 bases, with 6 bases between. CDR3: CAISEVVDTQYF. CDR3 coding DNA: TGTGCCATCAGTGAAGTTGTAGATACGCAGTATTTT.

In this sample, this clonotype turned up a few times. This chain links TRBV5-1 with TRBJ2-1, with TRBD1 matching 7 bases. The germline gives CDR1 SGHRS, CDR2 YFSETQ. This CDR3 has 14 residues. J gave up 7 bases and V 0 bases, and 4 bases lay outside the gene matches. The CDR3 nucleotides read TGCGCCAGCAGCTTGGCTCAGGGGGAGAATGAGCAGTTCTTC. It specifies CASSLAQGENEQFF.

This clonotype was detected a few times. V is TRBV12-3 or TRBV12-4 and J is TRBJ2-7; D possibly matches TRBD1 or TRBD2 (6 bases each). V lost 1 base to trimming and J lost 1 base, with 11 bases between them. The CDR3 loop spans 15 amino acids. CDR3 sequence (DNA): TGTGCCAGCAGTTTAGGGGGGGCGCGGTCCTACGAGCAGTACTTC. This sequence encodes CASSLGGARSYEQYF.

This chain connects TRBV20-1 to TRBJ2-5; 8 bases match TRBD2. There are 12 residues in the CDR3. Germline lookup yields CDR1 DFQATT and CDR2 SNEGSKA (reference sequence). J was trimmed by 5 bases and V by 3 bases; bases with no gene match: 2. The CDR3 coding sequence is TGCAGTGCTAGCGGGAGGGTGGAGACCCAGTACTTC. Protein: CSASGRVETQYF.

In its sample, this clonotype was seen many times. CDR3 residues: CASSLDGREGETQYF. As DNA, the CDR3 is TGTGCCAGCAGCTTAGACGGCAGGGAGGGGGAGACCCAGTACTTC. This rearrangement joins TRBV7-2 to TRBJ2-5; 7 positions match TRBD2. CDR3 length equals 15 residues. After removal of 1 base from V and 5 bases from J, the junction contained 7 bases not matched to a gene. Per the germline V gene, CDR1 is SGHTA and CDR2 is FQGNSA. Using reference TRBV7-2 and TRBJ2-5 for the parts outside the CDR3, the full variable domain is GAGVSQSPSNKVTEKGKDVELRCDPISGHTALYWYRQSLGQGLEFLIYFQGNSAPDKSGLPSDRFSAERTGGSVSTLTIQRTQQEDSAVYLCASSLDGREGETQYFGPGTRLLVL.

The chain links TRBV5-5 to TRBJ1-4; D is undetermined. V dropped 2 bases and J dropped 3 bases, with 14 bases sitting between them. Looked up from germline, CDR1 is SGHKS and CDR2 is YYEKEE (reference sequence). CDR3 length: 16 amino acids. The chain's CDR3 is CASSFGGDPANEKLFF. The CDR3 DNA sequence: TGTGCCAGCAGCTTTGGCGGCGACCCGGCTAATGAAAAACTGTTTTTT. The full variable domain, rest sourced from reference TRBV5-5 and TRBJ1-4, is DAGVTQSPTHLIKTRGQQVTLRCSPISGHKSVSWYQQVLGQGPQFIFQYYEKEERGRGNFPDRFSARQFPNYSSELNVNALLLGDSALYLCASSFGGDPANEKLFFGSGTQLSVL.

The rearrangement joins TRBV5-5 to TRBJ1-1, with TRBD1 matching over 11 bases. The CDR3 runs to 16 residues. V shed 3 bases and J 0 bases; nucleotides not matched to a gene: 4. Germline V CDR1 and CDR2: SGHKS, YYEKEE (reference sequence). DNA of the CDR3: TGTGCCAGCAGCTCCAGGACAGGGGGCTTGAACACTGAAGCTTTCTTT. Translation: CASSSRTGGLNTEAFF.

In its sample, this clonotype was seen a few times. This chain joins TRBV27 and TRBJ2-1; D is possibly TRBD2 (5 bases). Trimming removed 6 bases at V and 14 bases at J, with 20 bases between. Germline-derived CDR1 and CDR2 are MNHEY and SMNVEV (reference sequence). The CDR3 is made up of 13 amino acids. The CDR3 DNA reads TGTGCCAGCAGCAGAAGCCCCGGGGTCAAAAAGTTCTTC. Translation: CASSRSPGVKKFF.

The rearrangement uses TRBV12-3 or TRBV12-4 and TRBJ1-2, with 10 bases matching TRBD1. The length of the CDR3 is 15 residues. The V gene end was trimmed by 6 bases and the J gene end by 3 bases; junction bases not matched to a gene: 7. For the CDR3, the DNA is TGTGCCAGCAGCCCCCCGACAGGGGGCGACTATGGCTACACCTTC. Encoded protein: CASSPPTGGDYGYTF.